Included here is one TCR beta chain sequence, with context. Its antigen remains unidentified. This entry comes from a study of cytomegalovirus exposure and HLA in healthy donors. Study-level information: Unique TCRs numbering approximately 80 million, obtained from HLA-typed donors, made up an early data release.

Broader study findings: Most of the CMV-associated TCR beta chains (in a later analysis) appeared to be HLA-restricted.

The PCR employed 60 Vbeta primers together with 13 Jbeta primers. Using immunoSEQ multiplex PCR, the repertoire was profiled, and TCRdb retains in-frame clones only, with some absent. The table lists under 200,000 clones, approximately 78% of them singletons. The sequenced sample consisted of PBMCs. The sequence was collected from a woman between 18 and 29 years old in good health and CMV-seronegative.

CDR3 coding DNA: TGTGCCAGCAGTTACTCGGCCGGGGCTGAAGCTTTCTTT. It encodes CASSYSAGAEAFF. The V and J genes are TRBV6-6 and TRBJ1-1; D unresolved. CDR3 length equals 13 residues. The germline CDR1 and CDR2 sequences are MNHNY and SVGAGI (reference sequence). The V end was cut by 0 bases, the J end by 6 bases, with 8 bases between.